This TCR beta chain came from a study of T cell responses to AZD1222 COVID-19 vaccine. Findings and caveats of the study: Seropositive at baseline were only a handful of AZD1222 recipients. Repertoire sampling happened only post peak T cell response.

Assay used: immunoSEQ multiplex PCR; TCRdb lists only in-frame clones, some missing. The table lists about 120,000 clones, 75% to 90% of them singletons. Turning to this clone: Its target is unknown.

There are 15 residues in the CDR3. Trimming removed 2 bases from V and 0 bases from J; junction bases left unmatched: 0. CDR1 is MNHEY and CDR2 is SVGAGI in the germline V gene. This specimen was peripheral blood, taken on day 0 of AZD1222 vaccination. The chain uses TRBV6-5 and TRBJ2-5; 10 bases match TRBD2. The receptor comes from an adult in good health. The CDR3 region has the DNA TGTGCCAGCAGTTACGGGACTAGCGACCAAGAGACCCAGTACTTC. Its translation: CASSYGTSDQETQYF.